The rows below give T cell receptor beta chains drawn from one sample of a study of molecular identifiers for immune sequencing clone quantification. TCRdb called the PCR reads again in MiXCR, with one record for every CDR3 protein. Altogether a few hundred thousand distinct CDR3 sequences are present, roughly a quarter being singletons, with the ten largest covering 0.65% to 0.75%. The sequencing sample was made of naive CD8+ T cells from blood, with Jurkat cell RNA spiked in. These receptors originate from a human donor in good health. Some libraries in this study had Jurkat cell RNA spiked in. The CDR3 runs from the conserved cysteine through the conserved F or W. D genes are given only for firm matches. Clone size is not always given. Where it is, it says once, few, many or a class for expanded clones.

d_call	v_call	clone_size	j_call	cdr3_nt	cdr3_aa
TRBD2	TRBV11-2	-	TRBJ2-1	TGTGCCAGCAGCTTAGAAGGGCTAGCGGGAGGTGTTGAGCAGTTCTTC	CASSLEGLAGGVEQFF
-	TRBV7-9	-	TRBJ2-5	TGTGCCAGCAGCTCCGGACCCTATAGCTTGGATCAAGAGACCCAGTACTTC	CASSSGPYSLDQETQYF
-	TRBV28	many	TRBJ2-7	TGTGCCAGCAGTCTCCCGGCCGACGAGCAGTACTTC	CASSLPADEQYF
-	TRBV27	few	TRBJ1-1	TGTGCCAGCAGTTGGAGCCGGGACACTGAAGCTTTCTTT	CASSWSRDTEAFF
TRBD1	TRBV27	-	TRBJ2-1	TGTGCCAGCAGTCTGGACAGGTACAATGAGCAGTTCTTC	CASSLDRYNEQFF
-	TRBV30	few	TRBJ1-5	TGTGCCTGGAGTGTAATAGGCAGTTCGAGGGGCAATCAGCCCCAGCATTTT	CAWSVIGSSRGNQPQHF
TRBD1	TRBV5-4	many	TRBJ2-3	TGTGCCAGCAGCTACGGGACAGGGTCGACAGATACGCAGTATTTT	CASSYGTGSTDTQYF
-	TRBV28	many	TRBJ1-1	TGTGCCAGCAGTCAGGGACGGCTCATGAACACTGAAGCTTTCTTT	CASSQGRLMNTEAFF
TRBD1	TRBV20-1	-	TRBJ1-1	TGCAGTGCCCGGACAGGACCCACTGAAGCTTTCTTT	CSARTGPTEAFF
-	TRBV20-1	few	TRBJ2-1	TGCAGTGCTAGAGAGATCGGGAGTTTGTCCTACAATGAGCAGTTCTTC	CSAREIGSLSYNEQFF
TRBD1	TRBV7-2	few	TRBJ2-7	TGTGCCAGCAGCCCGGACAGGGGGGGGGTCGAGCAGTACTTC	CASSPDRGGVEQYF
-	TRBV5-6	few	TRBJ2-7	TGTGCCAGCAGTTATCAGGGGCCGGGGGAGCAGTACTTC	CASSYQGPGEQYF
TRBD2	TRBV7-9	-	TRBJ2-1	TGTGCCAGGAGCTTAAACCCCGGGACTAGCTCCTACAATGAGCAGTTCTTC	CARSLNPGTSSYNEQFF
-	TRBV30	-	TRBJ2-2	TGTGCCTGGAACCGGGGATCCGGGGAGCTGTTTTTT	CAWNRGSGELFF
-	TRBV19	-	TRBJ2-7	TGTGCCAGTAGTATAGATACGGAGCAGTACTTC	CASSIDTEQYF
TRBD1	TRBV6-2/TRBV6-3	many	TRBJ1-5	TGTGCCAGCAGTTACGGGACAGGGAGCAATCAGCCCCAGCATTTT	CASSYGTGSNQPQHF
TRBD2	TRBV20-1	many	TRBJ2-7	TGCAGTGCCCGCCCTCGGCGGGGGACCTACGAGCAGTACTTC	CSARPRRGTYEQYF
-	TRBV6-2/TRBV6-3	many	TRBJ1-5	TGTGCCAGCAGTTACTCGACAGATAGCAATCAGCCCCAGCATTTT	CASSYSTDSNQPQHF
-	TRBV7-9	few	TRBJ1-1	TGTGCCAGCAGCTTAGTGAATGCGGAGAACACTGAAGCTTTCTTT	CASSLVNAENTEAFF
TRBD2	TRBV29-1	many	TRBJ2-2	TGCAGCGCCATAGCGGGGGGGAGGAACACCGGGGAGCTGTTTTTT	CSAIAGGRNTGELFF
TRBD2	TRBV5-6	many	TRBJ2-3	TGTGCCAGCAGCTTATTGTTGCGGGGGGGCGCAGATACGCAGTATTTT	CASSLLLRGGADTQYF
-	TRBV5-4	many	TRBJ2-3	TGTGCCAGCAGCTTGAGGGACAACACAGATACGCAGTATTTT	CASSLRDNTDTQYF
TRBD1	TRBV5-6	many	TRBJ1-5	TGTGCCAGCCAAAAAGCGCCGGACAGGACCCAGCATTTT	CASQKAPDRTQHF
TRBD2	TRBV29-1	many	TRBJ2-1	TGCAGCGTGGAGCGGGAGGCTAACTACAATGAGCAGTTCTTC	CSVEREANYNEQFF
TRBD1	TRBV18	-	TRBJ2-5	TGTGCCAGCTCACCCGAGAAAAGGACAGGAAGCCAAGAGACCCAGTACTTC	CASSPEKRTGSQETQYF
-	TRBV6-6	-	TRBJ2-5	TGTGCCAGCAGTTGCCCCCCAGGCTCGACACAAGAGACCCAGTACTTC	CASSCPPGSTQETQYF
TRBD2	TRBV3-1	few	TRBJ2-3	TGTGCCAGCAGCCAGCCCTTAGCGGGGGGCCCAGATACGCAGTATTTT	CASSQPLAGGPDTQYF
TRBD2	TRBV7-9	few	TRBJ2-3	TGTGCCAGCAGCCCTGGACTAGCGGGGATTACGCAGTATTTT	CASSPGLAGITQYF
-	TRBV6-2/TRBV6-3	many	TRBJ2-7	TGTGCCAGCAGTGCGGACAGCTACGAGCAGTACTTC	CASSADSYEQYF
-	TRBV7-9	many	TRBJ1-1	TGTGCCAGCAGCTTCCTCTCCTCGACAGCGAACACTGAAGCTTTCTTT	CASSFLSSTANTEAFF
-	TRBV5-1	many	TRBJ1-1	TGCGCCAGCAGCTTGGAGGGGGTGACTGAAGCTTTCTTT	CASSLEGVTEAFF
-	TRBV6-9	many	TRBJ1-1	TGTGCCTTGGGTGGCACTGAAGCTTTCTTT	CALGGTEAFF
-	TRBV12-3/TRBV12-4	-	TRBJ2-5	TGTGCCAGCAGTCTTGAGGCCTGGGGTCTGGGGACCCAGTACTTC	CASSLEAWGLGTQYF
-	TRBV5-5	-	TRBJ1-6	TGTGCCAGCAGCTTGTCAGGTCCTAGCTCCTATAATTCACCCCTCCACTTT	CASSLSGPSSYNSPLHF
-	TRBV29-1	many	TRBJ1-1	TGCAGCGTTGTGGTCACTGAAGCTTTCTTT	CSVVVTEAFF
-	TRBV11-2	few	TRBJ2-2	TGTGCCAGCAGCTACCCCCTAGGTCGAGACACCGGGGAGCTGTTTTTT	CASSYPLGRDTGELFF
TRBD2	TRBV7-9	many	TRBJ2-3	TGTGCCAGCCGGTGGACCGGAGCGACGGGACTAGCGAGTACAGATACGCAGTATTTT	CASRWTGATGLASTDTQYF
-	TRBV20-1	-	TRBJ2-7	TGCAGTGCTAGGGACATCGGGGTCGGGAAAGGGGACGAGCAGTACTTC	CSARDIGVGKGDEQYF
-	TRBV19	-	TRBJ1-2	TGTGCCTGTAGTATAGGAGGTCATGGCTACACCTTC	CACSIGGHGYTF
-	TRBV5-3	few	TRBJ2-7	TGTGCCAGCAGCTTTGGGGGCACCGACGAGCAGTACTTC	CASSFGGTDEQYF
TRBD2	TRBV19	many	TRBJ2-5	TGTGCCAGCACCAAGACTAGCGGGAGTCAAGAGACCCAGTACTTC	CASTKTSGSQETQYF
-	TRBV20-1	-	TRBJ2-1	TGCAGTGCTAGAGATTTCCAGGAAACCGCGGTGAATGAGCAGTTCTTC	CSARDFQETAVNEQFF
-	TRBV7-6	-	TRBJ2-3	TGTGCCAGCAGCCTGAACTCGGGGGCCGTCCCTACATGGGTTGACACAGATACGCAGTATTTT	CASSLNSGAVPTWVDTDTQYF
TRBD2	TRBV29-1	many	TRBJ2-1	TGCAGCGTTGTGTTGGTGGTAGCGGGGGGTGATGAGCAGTTCTTC	CSVVLVVAGGDEQFF
TRBD1	TRBV2	many	TRBJ1-2	TGTGCCAGCTCGGGACAGGGTACGGGTAGCTATGGCTACACCTTC	CASSGQGTGSYGYTF
-	TRBV7-9	many	TRBJ2-7	TGTGCCAGCAGCTTAGATACACGGTACGAGCAGTACTTC	CASSLDTRYEQYF
-	TRBV7-2	many	TRBJ2-3	TGTGCCAGCAGCTTAGGGTGGGTGGTGGGCACAGATACGCAGTATTTT	CASSLGWVVGTDTQYF
-	TRBV12-3/TRBV12-4	many	TRBJ1-1	TGTGCCAGCAAACCCGGTGGCGGGGCTGAAGCTTTCTTT	CASKPGGGAEAFF
-	TRBV3-1	-	TRBJ2-2	TGTGCCAGCAGCCCCCCGAACCCCGGGGAGCTGTTTTTT	CASSPPNPGELFF
-	TRBV30	many	TRBJ1-4	TGTGCCTGCCCGAGTTACGGAGATAATGAAAAACTGTTTTTT	CACPSYGDNEKLFF
TRBD1	TRBV7-9	-	TRBJ1-2	TGTGCCAGCAGCTTAGCAGGGGGCGCTGGCTACACCTTC	CASSLAGGAGYTF
-	TRBV7-9	-	TRBJ2-7	TGTGCCAGCAGCTTAGCCCCCAGGGAGAGCTACGAGCAGTACTTC	CASSLAPRESYEQYF
-	TRBV12-3/TRBV12-4	-	TRBJ1-2	TGTGCCAGCAATTTTTTAACAGGGTTTGGCTACACCTTC	CASNFLTGFGYTF
-	TRBV24-1	-	TRBJ2-2	TGTGCCACCACCATGAACACCGGGGAGCTGTTTTTT	CATTMNTGELFF
TRBD2	TRBV9	-	TRBJ2-1	TGTGCCAGCAGCGAGAACCCTTCACTAGCGGGGGGTGATGAGCAGTTCTTC	CASSENPSLAGGDEQFF